This TCR beta chain was identified during a study of PD-1 blockade in classical Hodgkin lymphoma (dated by TCRdb to 2019 to 2021). Concerning the study at large: Nivolumab dosing was 3 mg/kg intravenously every 2 weeks, continuing until either disease progression or unacceptable toxicity. To define a peripheral blood immune signature of response to PD-1 blockade in classical Hodgkin lymphoma, the study combined TCR beta sequencing with CyTOF.

A word on this clone: Its antigen is not yet known. Base qualities are not recorded, but no much larger clone differs from it by a single base.

The Qiagen DNeasy kit was used to extract genomic DNA both from unsorted PBMCs and from the negatively selected CD4+ and CD8+ fractions. Amplification of TCR beta CDR3 regions was done by immunoSEQ multiplex PCR with primers that anneal to V and J segments. A synthetic immune receptor repertoire was used to minimize amplification bias, and any remaining bias was removed computationally after sequencing. The paper's data handling went like this. Custom Python scripts were used to quantify repertoire diversity as the Shannon entropy index. Unsorted, CD4+ and CD8+ repertoires were analyzed separately, except for combined analyses in which CD4+ and CD8+ sequences were merged in silico. Clonal expansion was defined as at least a 2-fold frequency increase after treatment relative to C1D1, with a pseudocount of 0.5 for undetected baseline clones. Clones with 0 or 1 copy at C1D1 were defined as singleton clones, while clones with 2 or more copies were defined as non-singleton clones. By matching protein sequences in sorted samples from the same patient, clones expanded in unsorted samples were annotated as CD4+, CD8+ or unknown. Wilcoxon tests were applied to paired samples to test diversity changes from C1D1 to C4D1. Not all clones reach the TCRdb copy of this immuneACCESS table, which keeps in-frame sequences only. Checked studies attribute under half of the gap to unresolved V genes and leave the rest unexplained. V and J calls and clone size follow that table, whereas D and trimming were derived from the DNA. In this sample the table shows 15,000 to 20,000 clones, more than 75% of which occur a single time. The top ten constitute 20% of the sample.

Taken from the germline V gene (reference sequence), the CDR1 and CDR2 loops are GTSNPN and SVGIG. The junction shows trimming of 0 bases on V and 7 bases on J, plus 22 bases between the germline ends. The CDR3 holds 16 amino acids from the cysteine to the phenylalanine. Only the CDR3 part of the read is kept: 48 bases, read in frame from the first base. Broad study findings and their caveats: The study was limited to a single clinical trial cohort, and causes of repertoire differences, possibly disease activity or prior therapy, remained undefined. CD4+ but not CD8+ TCR diversity rose significantly by C4D1 (p=0.0027 vs p=0.16), most apparent in complete responders (p=0.02). Diversity was lower in patients who began nivolumab less than 1 year after ASCT, so these patients were left out of later analyses to avoid confounding by immune reconstitution. Among trial patients, those achieving complete response had baseline diversity similar to that of newly diagnosed patients, while diversity was significantly lower in partial responders and progressors. Newly diagnosed patients were reported to have lower baseline TCR diversity than healthy donors, and relapsed/refractory patients were reported to have lower baseline TCR diversity still.

The time point label for this specimen denotes: cycle 4 day 1 (C4D1), after more than 5 weeks of nivolumab. All trial patients had relapsed after autologous stem cell transplantation, with cohorts A, B and C differing in prior brentuximab vedotin exposure. The trial cohort was composed of approximately 56 patients with relapsed/refractory classical Hodgkin lymphoma, for whom complete response, partial response or progressive disease was recorded as best overall response. Trial patients were treated with single-agent nivolumab in the multi-cohort phase II CheckMate 205 trial. Best overall response was determined by an independent review committee according to the 2007 International Working Group response criteria. Trial PBMCs were obtained immediately prior to nivolumab initiation (C1D1) and on therapy at cycle 2 day 1 and cycle 4 day 1. Peripheral blood was collected in 8 mL Vacutainer Cell Preparation Tubes, from which PBMCs were isolated by centrifugation and then cryopreserved.

The material was peripheral blood mononuclear cells (PBMCs), obtained before the fourth cycle of nivolumab. Rearrangement joined TRBV30 to TRBJ2-7, with TRBD1 perhaps the D gene, on 5 matching bases. This clonotype originated in a human donor with classical Hodgkin lymphoma. The CDR3 loop reads CAWSVPRPSNYREQYF. The nucleotide sequence reads as follows: TGTGCCTGGAGTGTACCCCGGCCGTCTAACTACAGGGAGCAGTACTTC.